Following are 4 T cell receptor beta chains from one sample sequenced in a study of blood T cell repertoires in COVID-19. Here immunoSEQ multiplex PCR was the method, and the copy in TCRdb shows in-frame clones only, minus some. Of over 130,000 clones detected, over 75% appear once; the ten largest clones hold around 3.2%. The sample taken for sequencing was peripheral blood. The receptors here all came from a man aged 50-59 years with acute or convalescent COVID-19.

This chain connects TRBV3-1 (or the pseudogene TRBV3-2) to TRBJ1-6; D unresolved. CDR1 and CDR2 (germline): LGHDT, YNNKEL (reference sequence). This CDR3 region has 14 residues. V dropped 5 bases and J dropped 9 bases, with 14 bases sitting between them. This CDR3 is CASSSSGKGSPLHF. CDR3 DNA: TGTGCCAGCAGCTCCTCCGGGAAGGGTTCACCCCTCCACTTT.

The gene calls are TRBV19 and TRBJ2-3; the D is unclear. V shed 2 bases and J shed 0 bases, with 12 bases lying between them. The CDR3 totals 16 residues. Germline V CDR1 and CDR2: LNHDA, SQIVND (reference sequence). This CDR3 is CASSISTTPSTDTQYF. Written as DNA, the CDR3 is TGTGCCAGTAGTATATCTACTACTCCTAGCACAGATACGCAGTATTTT.

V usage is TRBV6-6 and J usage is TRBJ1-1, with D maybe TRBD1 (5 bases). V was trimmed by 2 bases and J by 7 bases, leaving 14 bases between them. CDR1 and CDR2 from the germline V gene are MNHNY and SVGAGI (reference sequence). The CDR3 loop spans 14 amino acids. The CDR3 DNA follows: TGTGCCAGCAGTTACCTACAGGACTACGGTGAAGCTTTCTTT. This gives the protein CASSYLQDYGEAFF.

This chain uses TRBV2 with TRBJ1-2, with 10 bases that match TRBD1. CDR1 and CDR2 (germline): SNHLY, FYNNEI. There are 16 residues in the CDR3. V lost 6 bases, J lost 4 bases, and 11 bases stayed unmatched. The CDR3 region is CASSRQGQGLFYGYTF. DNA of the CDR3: TGTGCCAGCAGCCGACAGGGACAGGGGCTCTTCTATGGCTACACCTTC.